This passage covers 10 T cell receptor beta chains from one sample sequenced in a study of blood T cell repertoires in COVID-19. Repertoires were generated with immunoSEQ multiplex PCR, while TCRdb's copy carries only in-frame clones and drops some. The table lists approximately 170,000 clones, around 85% of them singletons, with approximately 7% in the top ten. The specimen sequenced was peripheral blood. All receptors derive from a man older than 75 with COVID-19, enrolled during active disease.

The chain has TRBV4-3 and TRBJ2-3, with TRBD2 identical over 10 bases. Germline CDR1 and CDR2: LGHNA and YSLEER. The CDR3 loop spans 20 amino acids. V gave up 0 bases and J gave up 4 bases; unmatched junction bases: 16. CDR3 DNA sequence: TGCGCCAGCAGCCAAGAGTTGGGCAGGGGACTAGCGAGGGGGGCAGATACGCAGTATTTT. It codes for CASSQELGRGLARGADTQYF.

The V gene is TRBV10-1, the J gene TRBJ2-5; no clear D. This CDR3 region has 14 residues. V was pared by 0 bases and J by 5 bases, with 10 bases between. Germline V gene sequence: CDR1 WNHNN, CDR2 SYGVQD (reference sequence). The CDR3 coding sequence is TGCGCCAGCAGTGAGTCAACTGCCCCGGAGACCCAGTACTTC. The encoded protein is CASSESTAPETQYF.

This sequence joins TRBV2 and TRBJ2-3, with D possibly matching TRBD2 (5 bases). Germline values: CDR1 SNHLY, CDR2 FYNNEI. V lost 6 bases and J 0 bases, leaving 10 bases between the germline ends. This CDR3 is built from 14 residues. The CDR3 nucleotides read TGTGCCAGCAGGGCTCTAGCAAGCACAGATACGCAGTATTTT. It encodes CASRALASTDTQYF. Supplemented by reference TRBV2 and TRBJ2-3, the full variable domain reads EPEVTQTPSHQVTQMGQEVILRCVPISNHLYFYWYRQILGQKVEFLVSFYNNEISEKSEIFDDQFSVERPDGSNFTLKIRSTKLEDSAMYFCASRALASTDTQYFGPGTRLTVL.

This chain joins TRBV6-5 and TRBJ2-7, with 7 positions matching TRBD1. Germline CDR1 MNHEY, CDR2 SVGAGI. With 2 bases clipped from V and 6 bases from J, the junction kept 7 bases outside the gene matches. This CDR3 spans 14 amino acids. Here the CDR3 reads CASSYQGQNSEQYF. DNA of the CDR3: TGTGCCAGCAGTTACCAGGGACAGAACAGCGAGCAGTACTTC.

This rearrangement joins TRBV6-5 to TRBJ2-5, with 9 bases fitting TRBD2. Germline V gene lookup returns CDR1 MNHEY and CDR2 SVGAGI. The CDR3 spans 15 residues. Germline trimming cut 5 bases from V and 0 bases from J; bases unmatched to any gene: 4. The CDR3 nucleotides read TGTGCCAGCAGTCCCGCGGGGGGGTACCAAGAGACCCAGTACTTC. Translating it yields CASSPAGGYQETQYF.

V is TRBV5-1 and J is TRBJ1-1; 9 bases are a match to TRBD1. After removal of 4 bases from V and 5 bases from J, the junction contained 6 bases not matched to a gene. Germline CDR1 is SGHRS and CDR2 is YFSETQ. The CDR3 sequence is 14 residues long. For the CDR3, the DNA is TGCGCCAGCAGCCTAGGACAGGGGTGGACTGAAGCTTTCTTT. Translation gives CASSLGQGWTEAFF. Drawing the rest from reference TRBV5-1 and TRBJ1-1, the complete variable domain is KAGVTQTPRYLIKTRGQQVTLSCSPISGHRSVSWYQQTPGQGLQFLFEYFSETQRNKGNFPGRFSGRQFSNSRSEMNVSTLELGDSALYLCASSLGQGWTEAFFGQGTRLTVV.

The V call is TRBV2, the J call TRBJ2-5, with TRBD1 matching over 7 bases. This CDR3 comprises 14 residues. Per germline, CDR1 SNHLY and CDR2 FYNNEI. V trimming: 6 bases; J trimming: 5 bases; junction bases outside the gene matches: 9. CDR3 protein: CASSLIRGTETQYF. The CDR3 DNA reads as TGTGCCAGCAGCCTCATCAGGGGGACGGAGACCCAGTACTTC.

V usage is TRBV9 and J usage is TRBJ2-1; TRBD2 matches 8 bases. The V segment lost 3 bases and the J segment 0 bases; nucleotides outside the gene matches: 2. The CDR3 loop spans 15 amino acids. Germline CDR1 SGDLS, CDR2 YYNGEE. CDR3 loop: CASSARGGSYNEQFF. In DNA, the CDR3 is TGTGCCAGCAGCGCTCGGGGGGGCTCCTACAATGAGCAGTTCTTC.

This chain connects TRBV6-5 to TRBJ1-2; 7 positions agree with TRBD1. This CDR3 spans 15 amino acids. Germline-derived CDR1 and CDR2 are MNHEY and SVGAGI. With 5 bases clipped from V and 4 bases from J, the junction kept 10 bases outside the gene matches. CDR3 sequence (DNA): TGTGCCAGCAGTAAGCGGGGGGACAGTCTCTATGGCTACACCTTC. Protein sequence: CASSKRGDSLYGYTF.

V is TRBV6-1 and J is TRBJ2-7, with a weak D call TRBD1 (6 bases). V was clipped by 2 bases and J by 4 bases, with 15 bases between them. The CDR3 runs to 15 residues. The germline CDR1 and CDR2 sequences are MNHNS and SASEGT. Here the CDR3 reads CASSESGQSGYEQYF. As DNA, the CDR3 is TGTGCCAGCAGTGAAAGTGGACAGTCCGGATACGAGCAGTACTTC.